These 5 T cell receptor beta chains originate from one sample sequenced in a study of Graves' ophthalmopathy and Graves' hyperthyroidism. Amplification of TCR beta CDR3 regions used RNA transcripts. The library came from an HTBI-primed first-round RT-PCR and a second-round multiplex PCR. TCRdb analysed the multiplex PCR reads with MiXCR anew, one entry per CDR3 protein. The sample shows around 1.1 million distinct CDR3 sequences, 35% to 40% of them seen only once. Sequencing was performed on peripheral blood or thyroid tissue (not recorded which). These receptors were obtained from an adult man with Graves' hyperthyroidism.

V gene TRBV15 combines with J gene TRBJ1-6; 8 nucleotides line up with TRBD1. Germline V gene data show CDR1 as LNHNV and CDR2 as YYDKDF (reference sequence). This CDR3 region has 15 residues. J was trimmed by 10 bases and V by 3 bases; bases with no gene match: 8. The CDR3 loop reads CATSSSRGLMSPLHF. The CDR3 bases are TGTGCCACCAGCAGCAGCAGGGGGCTAATGTCACCCCTCCACTTT.

Only a few counts were recorded for this clonotype. This chain links TRBV30 with TRBJ1-2, with a possible D match to TRBD1 (5 bases). This CDR3 spans 14 amino acids. V shed 1 base and J shed 5 bases, with 14 bases lying between them. CDR1 is GTSNPN, CDR2 SVGIG, per germline (reference sequence). The CDR3 sequence is CAWSGYDSPYGYTF. CDR3 nucleotides: TGTGCCTGGAGTGGATACGACAGTCCTTATGGCTACACCTTC.

This clonotype has at least ten counts. The gene calls are TRBV9 and TRBJ2-7, with D unclear. In germline, CDR1 is SGDLS, CDR2 YYNGEE. There are 17 residues in the CDR3. V was shortened by 4 bases and J by 0 bases, with 20 bases between the two germline ends. In DNA, the CDR3 is TGTGCCAGCAGCCCTGAAGCGCTAGGACGGCACTCCTACGAGCAGTACTTC. This encodes CASSPEALGRHSYEQYF. The whole variable domain, filled in from reference TRBV9 and TRBJ2-7, reads DSGVTQTPKHLITATGQRVTLRCSPRSGDLSVYWYQQSLDQGLQFLIQYYNGEERAKGNILERFSAQQFPDLHSELNLSSLELGDSALYFCASSPEALGRHSYEQYFGPGTRLTVT.

The CDR3 region is CASSLIVEPFF. CDR3 coding DNA: TGTGCCAGCAGTTTAATAGTGGAACCGTTTTTT. The chain combines TRBV27 with TRBJ2-2; no firm D call. CDR3 length: 11 residues. Between the trimmed V and J ends, which lost 2 bases and 16 bases, there was a span of 11 bases. Germline CDR1 and CDR2: MNHEY and SMNVEV (reference sequence).

At least ten counts were recorded for this clonotype. This chain uses TRBV7-9 with TRBJ1-6; 7 positions match TRBD1. The germline CDR1 and CDR2 sequences are SEHNR and FQNEAQ (reference sequence). The CDR3 spans 15 residues. V shed 5 bases and J 9 bases; nucleotides not matched to a gene: 10. The CDR3 DNA follows: TGTGCCAGCAGCCGAAGGGGGCAGAACGGTTCACCCCTCCACTTT. This sequence encodes CASSRRGQNGSPLHF.